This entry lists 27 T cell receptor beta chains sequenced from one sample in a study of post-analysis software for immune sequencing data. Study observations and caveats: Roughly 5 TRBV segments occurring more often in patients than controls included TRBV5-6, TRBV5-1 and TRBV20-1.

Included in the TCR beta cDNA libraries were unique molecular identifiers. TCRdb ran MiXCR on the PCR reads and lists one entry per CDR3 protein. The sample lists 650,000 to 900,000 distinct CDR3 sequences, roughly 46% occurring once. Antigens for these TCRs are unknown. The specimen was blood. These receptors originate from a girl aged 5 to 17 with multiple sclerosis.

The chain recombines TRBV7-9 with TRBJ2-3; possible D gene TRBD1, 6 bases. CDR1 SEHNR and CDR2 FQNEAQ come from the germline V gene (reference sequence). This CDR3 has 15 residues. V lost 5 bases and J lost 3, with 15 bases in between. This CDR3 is CASSTAIQGTDTQYF. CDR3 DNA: TGTGCCAGCAGCACCGCCATACAGGGAACAGATACGCAGTATTTT.

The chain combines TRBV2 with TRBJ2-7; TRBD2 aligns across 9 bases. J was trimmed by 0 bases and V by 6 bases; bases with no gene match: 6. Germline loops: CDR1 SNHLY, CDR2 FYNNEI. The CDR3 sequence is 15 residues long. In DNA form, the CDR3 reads TGTGCCAGCAGCGCCGGACTAGCGAGCTCCTACGAGCAGTACTTC. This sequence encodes CASSAGLASSYEQYF.

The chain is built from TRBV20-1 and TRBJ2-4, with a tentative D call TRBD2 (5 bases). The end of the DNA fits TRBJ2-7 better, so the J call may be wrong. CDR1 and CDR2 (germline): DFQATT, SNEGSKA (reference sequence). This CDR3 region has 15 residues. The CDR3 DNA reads TGCAGTGCCACGTCAGCGGACCTCCCCTCCTACGAGCAGTACTTC. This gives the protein CSATSADLPSYEQYF.

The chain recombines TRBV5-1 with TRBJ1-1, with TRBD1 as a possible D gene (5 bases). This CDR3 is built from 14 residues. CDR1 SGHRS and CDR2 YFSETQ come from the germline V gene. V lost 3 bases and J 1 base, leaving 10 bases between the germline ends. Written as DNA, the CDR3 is TGCGCCAGCAGCTACGGGACTAAGAACACTGAAGCTTTCTTT. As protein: CASSYGTKNTEAFF.

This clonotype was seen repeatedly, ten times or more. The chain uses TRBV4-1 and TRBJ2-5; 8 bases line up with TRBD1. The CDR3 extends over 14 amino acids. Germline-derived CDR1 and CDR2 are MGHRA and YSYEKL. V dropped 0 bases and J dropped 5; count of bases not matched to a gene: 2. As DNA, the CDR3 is TGCGCCAGCAGCCAAGAGGACAGGGTTGAGACCCAGTACTTC. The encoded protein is CASSQEDRVETQYF.

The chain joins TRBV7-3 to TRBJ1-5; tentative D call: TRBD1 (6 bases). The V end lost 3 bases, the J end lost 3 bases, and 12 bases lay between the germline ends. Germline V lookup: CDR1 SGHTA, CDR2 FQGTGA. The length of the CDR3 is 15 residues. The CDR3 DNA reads TGTGCCAGCAGCTTCGAACAGGGCTTCAATCAGCCCCAGCATTTT. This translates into CASSFEQGFNQPQHF.

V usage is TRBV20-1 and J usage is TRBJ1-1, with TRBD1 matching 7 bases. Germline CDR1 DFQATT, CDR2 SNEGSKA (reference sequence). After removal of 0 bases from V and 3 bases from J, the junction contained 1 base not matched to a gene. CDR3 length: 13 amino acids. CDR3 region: CSARDTGDTEAFF. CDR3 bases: TGCAGTGCTAGAGATACAGGGGACACTGAAGCTTTCTTT.

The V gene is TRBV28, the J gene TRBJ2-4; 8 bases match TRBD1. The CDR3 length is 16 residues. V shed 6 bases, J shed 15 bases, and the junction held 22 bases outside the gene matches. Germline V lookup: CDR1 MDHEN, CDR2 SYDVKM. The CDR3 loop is CASSDGRTGLLKVGYF. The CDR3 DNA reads TGTGCCAGCAGCGATGGCAGGACAGGGCTTTTAAAGGTCGGGTACTTC.

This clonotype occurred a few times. In DNA form, the CDR3 reads TGTGCCTGGAGGGGGGGCAAGGGGTCTTTCCACAATGAGCAGTTCTTC. It encodes CAWRGGKGSFHNEQFF. The genes are TRBV30 and TRBJ2-1; perhaps D is TRBD1 or TRBD2 (6 bases each). Trimming stripped 3 bases from V and 5 bases from J, with 20 bases between. The CDR3 runs to 16 residues. Germline CDR1 and CDR2: GTSNPN and SVGIG (reference sequence).

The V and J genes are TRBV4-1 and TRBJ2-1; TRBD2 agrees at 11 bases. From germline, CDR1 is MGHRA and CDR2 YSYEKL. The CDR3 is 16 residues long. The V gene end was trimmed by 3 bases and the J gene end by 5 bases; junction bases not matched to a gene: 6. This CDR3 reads CASSQTGTSGNNEQFF. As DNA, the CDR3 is TGCGCCAGCAGCCAGACAGGGACTAGCGGAAACAATGAGCAGTTCTTC.

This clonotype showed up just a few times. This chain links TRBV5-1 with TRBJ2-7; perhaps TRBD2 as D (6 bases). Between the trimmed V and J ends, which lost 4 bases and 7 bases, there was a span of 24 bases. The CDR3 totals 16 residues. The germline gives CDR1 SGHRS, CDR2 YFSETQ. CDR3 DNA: TGCGCCAGCAGCCCTGGTGAGGGGACTTCCTACAATGAGCAGTACTTC. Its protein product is CASSPGEGTSYNEQYF.

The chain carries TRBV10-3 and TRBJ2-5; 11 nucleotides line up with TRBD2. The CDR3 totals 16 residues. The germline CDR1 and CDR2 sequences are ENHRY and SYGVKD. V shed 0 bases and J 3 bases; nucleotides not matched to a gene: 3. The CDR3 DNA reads TGTGCCATCAGTGAGTCGGTACTAGCGGGAGAAGAGACCCAGTACTTC. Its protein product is CAISESVLAGEETQYF.

The CDR3 bases are TGTGCCAGCAGTTTGGGACAGCCTGCCTCTGGCTACACCTTC. Encoded protein: CASSLGQPASGYTF. The chain carries TRBV12-3 or TRBV12-4 and TRBJ1-2, with 7 bases matching TRBD1. J gave up 7 bases and V 3 bases, and 8 bases lay outside the gene matches. The CDR3 is made up of 14 amino acids.

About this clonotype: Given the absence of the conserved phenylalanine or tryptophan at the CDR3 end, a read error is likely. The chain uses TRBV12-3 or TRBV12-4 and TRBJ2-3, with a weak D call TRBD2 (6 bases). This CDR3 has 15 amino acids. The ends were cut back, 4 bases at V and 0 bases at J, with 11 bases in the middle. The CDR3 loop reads CASSSYSGSTDTQYS. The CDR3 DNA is TGTGCCAGCAGTTCGTATAGCGGAAGCACAGATACGCAGTATTCT.

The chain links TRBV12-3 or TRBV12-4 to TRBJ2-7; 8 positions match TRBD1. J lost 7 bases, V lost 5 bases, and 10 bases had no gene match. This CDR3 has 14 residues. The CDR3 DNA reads TGTGCCAGCAGTCCCAGCGGACAGGGCCAAGAGCAGTACTTC. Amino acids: CASSPSGQGQEQYF.

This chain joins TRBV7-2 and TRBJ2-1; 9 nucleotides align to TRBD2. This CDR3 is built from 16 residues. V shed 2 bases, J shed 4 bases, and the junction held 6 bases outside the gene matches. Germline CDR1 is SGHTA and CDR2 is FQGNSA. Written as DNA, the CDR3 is TGTGCCAGCAGCTTAACGGCGGGAGGGCCTTACAATGAGCAGTTCTTC. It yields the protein CASSLTAGGPYNEQFF. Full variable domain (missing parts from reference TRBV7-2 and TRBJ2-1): GAGVSQSPSNKVTEKGKDVELRCDPISGHTALYWYRQSLGQGLEFLIYFQGNSAPDKSGLPSDRFSAERTGGSVSTLTIQRTQQEDSAVYLCASSLTAGGPYNEQFFGPGTRLTVL.

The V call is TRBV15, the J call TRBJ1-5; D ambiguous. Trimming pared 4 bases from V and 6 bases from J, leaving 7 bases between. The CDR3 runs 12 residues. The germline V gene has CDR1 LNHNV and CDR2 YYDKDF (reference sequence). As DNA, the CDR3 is TGTGCCACCAGCACCCTGGGTCAGCCCCAGCATTTT. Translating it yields CATSTLGQPQHF.

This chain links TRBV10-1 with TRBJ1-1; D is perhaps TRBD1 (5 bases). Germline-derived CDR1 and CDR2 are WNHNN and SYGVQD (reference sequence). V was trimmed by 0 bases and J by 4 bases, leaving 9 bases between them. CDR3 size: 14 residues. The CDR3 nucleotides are TGCGCCAGCAGTGAGTCCGGGGGAGGCACTGAAGCTTTCTTT. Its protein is CASSESGGGTEAFF.

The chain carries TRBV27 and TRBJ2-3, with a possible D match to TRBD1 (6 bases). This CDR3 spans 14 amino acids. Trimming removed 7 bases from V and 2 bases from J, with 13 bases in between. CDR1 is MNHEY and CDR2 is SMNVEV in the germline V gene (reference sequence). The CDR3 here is CASIDRRFTDTQYF. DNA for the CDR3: TGTGCCAGCATCGACAGGAGATTCACAGATACGCAGTATTTT.

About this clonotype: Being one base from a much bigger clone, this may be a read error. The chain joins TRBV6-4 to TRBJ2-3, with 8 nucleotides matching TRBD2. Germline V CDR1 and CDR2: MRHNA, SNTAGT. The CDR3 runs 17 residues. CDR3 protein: CASSVEPGGPCTDMQYF. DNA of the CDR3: TGTGCCAGCAGTGTAGAGCCGGGAGGGCCCTGCACAGATATGCAGTATTTT.

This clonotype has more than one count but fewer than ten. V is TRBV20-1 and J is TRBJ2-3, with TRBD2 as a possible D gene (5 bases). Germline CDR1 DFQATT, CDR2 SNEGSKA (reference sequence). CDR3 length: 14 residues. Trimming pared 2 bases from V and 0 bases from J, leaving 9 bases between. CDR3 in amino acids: CSARFAGSTDTQYF. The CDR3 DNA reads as TGCAGTGCTAGATTTGCGGGTAGCACAGATACGCAGTATTTT.

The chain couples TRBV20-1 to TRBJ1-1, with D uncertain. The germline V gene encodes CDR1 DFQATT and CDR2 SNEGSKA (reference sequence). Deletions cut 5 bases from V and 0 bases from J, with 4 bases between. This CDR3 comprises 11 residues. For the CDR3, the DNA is TGCAGTGCTGGGCTGAACACTGAAGCTTTCTTT. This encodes CSAGLNTEAFF.

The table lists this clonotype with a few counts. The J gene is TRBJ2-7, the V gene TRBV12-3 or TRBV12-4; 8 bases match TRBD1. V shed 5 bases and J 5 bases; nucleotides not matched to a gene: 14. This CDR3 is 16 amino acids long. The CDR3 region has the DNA TGTGCCAGCAGTCCGGACAGGGTCGGGCTGGGGGACGAGCAGTACTTC. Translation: CASSPDRVGLGDEQYF.

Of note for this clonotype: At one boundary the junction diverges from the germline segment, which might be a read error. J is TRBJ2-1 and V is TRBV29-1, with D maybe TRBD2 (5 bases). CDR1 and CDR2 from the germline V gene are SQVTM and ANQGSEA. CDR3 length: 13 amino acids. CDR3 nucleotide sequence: TGCAGTGTTGCCGGGGTCACCTACAATGAGCAGTTCTTC. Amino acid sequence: CSVAGVTYNEQFF.

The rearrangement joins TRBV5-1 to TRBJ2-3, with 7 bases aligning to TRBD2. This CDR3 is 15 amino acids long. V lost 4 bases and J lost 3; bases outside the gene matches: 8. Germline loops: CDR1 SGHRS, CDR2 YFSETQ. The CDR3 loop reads CASSAAASGTDTQYF. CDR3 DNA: TGCGCCAGCAGCGCCGCGGCTAGCGGAACAGATACGCAGTATTTT. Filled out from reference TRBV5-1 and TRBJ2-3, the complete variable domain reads KAGVTQTPRYLIKTRGQQVTLSCSPISGHRSVSWYQQTPGQGLQFLFEYFSETQRNKGNFPGRFSGRQFSNSRSEMNVSTLELGDSALYLCASSAAASGTDTQYFGPGTRLTVL.

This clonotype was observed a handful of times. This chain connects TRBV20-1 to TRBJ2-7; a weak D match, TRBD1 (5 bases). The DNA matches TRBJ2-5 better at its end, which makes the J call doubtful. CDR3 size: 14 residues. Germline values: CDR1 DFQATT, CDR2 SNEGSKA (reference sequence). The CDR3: CSVERSAGRETQYF. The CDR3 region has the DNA TGCAGTGTCGAACGTTCGGCAGGGCGGGAGACCCAGTACTTC.

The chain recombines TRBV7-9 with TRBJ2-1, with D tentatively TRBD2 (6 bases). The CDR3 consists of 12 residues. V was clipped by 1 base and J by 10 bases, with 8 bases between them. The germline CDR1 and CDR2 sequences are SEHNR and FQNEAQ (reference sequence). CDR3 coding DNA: TGTGCCAGCAGCTTAGACGGAGGGGAGCAGTTCTTC. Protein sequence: CASSLDGGEQFF.